This T cell receptor beta chain comes out of a study of cytomegalovirus exposure and HLA in healthy donors. The PCR contained 60 Vbeta and 13 Jbeta primers. Assay: immunoSEQ multiplex PCR; the TCRdb copy retains only in-frame clones and omits some. Of about 160,000 clones listed, around 80% are singletons. Germline CDR1 SNHLY, CDR2 FYNNEI. The CDR3 has 17 residues. V lost 4 bases and J lost 2, with 19 bases in between. This receptor was obtained from a man aged 35 to 55 in good health and CMV-seronegative. The rearrangement joins TRBV2 to TRBJ2-3; weak D call: TRBD2 (7 bases). The material sequenced was PBMCs. The CDR3: CASSVIGAGANTDTQYF. The CDR3 DNA reads as TGTGCCAGCAGTGTGATCGGGGCGGGGGCAAACACAGATACGCAGTATTTT.